These 28 T cell receptor beta chains share one sample of origin, sequenced in a study of T-cell memory formation after mild COVID-19 (dated by TCRdb to 2020 to 2023). Receptor amplification or capture employed 5' RACE. The sample was run on an Illumina NovaSeq 6000. TCRdb itself trimmed the public reads at Q25 with fastp, ran MiXCR and retained productive beta chains. CDR3 protein duplicates are merged, each entry listing the most common genes and DNA. Here the sample has about 470,000 distinct CDR3 sequences; 20% to 30% occur a single time. The ten top clones hold about 12% of the sample. The specimen sequenced was PBMCs or a T cell subset sorted from them (not recorded which). The receptors come from an adult woman who had mild COVID-19 (a few samples of this study predate the infection). The sample titles of this study are shuffled in the database, so cell type and time point are left out; the donor was told from shared clones.

The rearrangement joins TRBV27 to TRBJ2-1; 11 bases are shared with TRBD2. The germline CDR1 and CDR2 sequences are MNHEY and SMNVEV (reference sequence). The CDR3 runs 16 residues. V dropped 5 bases and J dropped 9; count of bases not matched to a gene: 12. CDR3 in DNA: TGTGCCAGCAGTCCTAAGGGGCTAGCGGGAGGCGGTGAGCAGTTCTTC. Encoded protein: CASSPKGLAGGGEQFF.

The chain links TRBV5-6 to TRBJ2-3, with TRBD2 matching over 8 bases. With V trimmed by 0 bases and J by 10 bases, 13 bases remained unmatched. The germline V gene has CDR1 SGHDT and CDR2 YYEEEE. The CDR3 totals 16 residues. CDR3 in DNA: TGTGCCAGCAGCTTGGAACTAGCGGACTTTGCGTTTGCGCAGTATTTT. Its translation: CASSLELADFAFAQYF.

This chain uses TRBV20-1 with TRBJ1-1; D call uncertain. V lost 3 bases and J 6 bases, leaving 8 bases between the germline ends. The CDR3 consists of 11 residues. Germline V gene sequence: CDR1 DFQATT, CDR2 SNEGSKA (reference sequence). CDR3 nucleotide sequence: TGCAGTGCTAGTGTGGTGGCTGAAGCTTTCTTT. This sequence encodes CSASVVAEAFF.

V and J are TRBV29-1 and TRBJ2-1, with D possibly being TRBD1 (5 bases). The V gene lost 0 bases and the J gene lost 5 bases, with 14 bases spanning the gap. Germline CDR1 SQVTM, CDR2 ANQGSEA. The CDR3 totals 15 residues. The CDR3 coding sequence is TGCAGCGTTGAAGATCGGGCAGGGTTTGACAATGAGCAGTTCTTC. This codes for CSVEDRAGFDNEQFF.

This clonotype turned up a few times. This chain uses TRBV12-3 or TRBV12-4 with TRBJ1-1; TRBD1 aligns across 8 bases. The CDR3 runs to 13 residues. Trimming removed 4 bases from V and 3 bases from J; junction bases left unmatched: 1. CDR3 sequence: CASSSGGYTEAFF. The CDR3 coding sequence is TGTGCCAGCAGTTCAGGGGGCTACACTGAAGCTTTCTTT.

The genes are TRBV27 and TRBJ2-3; D perhaps matches TRBD1 (6 bases). In germline, CDR1 is MNHEY, CDR2 SMNVEV (reference sequence). V gave up 8 bases and J gave up 4 bases, with 13 bases separating them. CDR3 length equals 13 residues. The CDR3 here is CASQQGPPDTQYF. In DNA form, the CDR3 reads TGTGCCAGCCAACAGGGCCCCCCAGATACGCAGTATTTT.

This sequence joins TRBV7-8 and TRBJ2-3, with 8 bases aligning to TRBD2. Germline CDR1 reads SGHVS; CDR2 reads FQNEAQ. Germline trimming cut 3 bases from V and 0 bases from J; bases unmatched to any gene: 2. This CDR3 contains 15 residues. CDR3 sequence (DNA): TGTGCCAGCAGCTTGGTAGCGGGGAGCACAGATACGCAGTATTTT. Translating it yields CASSLVAGSTDTQYF. The variable domain in full, with the rest retrieved from reference TRBV7-8 and TRBJ2-3, is GAGVSQSPRYKVAKRGQDVALRCDPISGHVSLFWYQQALGQGPEFLTYFQNEAQLDKSGLPSDRFFAERPEGSVSTLKIQRTQQEDSAVYLCASSLVAGSTDTQYFGPGTRLTVL.

This clonotype occurred a few times. The genes are TRBV19 and TRBJ1-2; D unresolved. This CDR3 is built from 13 residues. V shed 2 bases and J shed 7 bases, with 11 bases lying between them. Germline CDR1 LNHDA, CDR2 SQIVND (reference sequence). The CDR3 DNA reads as TGTGCCAGTAGTATAAAGGGAGATACTGGCTACACCTTC. Its translation: CASSIKGDTGYTF. Full variable domain (outside the CDR3, taken from reference TRBV19 and TRBJ1-2): DGGITQSPKYLFRKEGQNVTLSCEQNLNHDAMYWYRQDPGQGLRLIYYSQIVNDFQKGDIAEGYSVSREKKESFPLTVTSAQKNPTAFYLCASSIKGDTGYTFGSGTRLTVV.

The chain links TRBV4-2 to TRBJ2-7, with TRBD1 matching over 8 bases. This CDR3 region has 15 residues. The V and J ends lost 0 bases and 5 bases, in that order; junction bases with no gene match: 6. CDR1 LGHNA and CDR2 YNFKEQ come from the germline V gene. CDR3 coding DNA: TGTGCCAGCAGCCAAGAAAAACACAGGGGGGACGAGCAGTACTTC. Encoded protein: CASSQEKHRGDEQYF.

V usage is TRBV10-3 and J usage is TRBJ1-3; D remains ambiguous. Germline V CDR1 and CDR2: ENHRY, SYGVKD. This CDR3 spans 12 amino acids. Trimming shortened V by 5 bases and J by 3 bases, and 5 bases separated the two germline ends. The CDR3 protein is CAISRGGNTIYF. In DNA, the CDR3 is TGTGCCATCAGTCGCGGTGGAAACACCATATATTTT.

The chain is built from TRBV12-3 or TRBV12-4 and TRBJ2-1; the D gene is possibly TRBD2 (5 bases). The CDR3 sequence is 15 residues long. Deletions cut 4 bases from V and 7 bases from J, with 17 bases between. CDR3 in DNA: TGTGCCAGCAGTTCAAGAGTAGCGATAGTAAATGAGCAGTTCTTC. Translated, it gives CASSSRVAIVNEQFF.

The rearrangement links TRBV24-1 to TRBJ2-3; possibly TRBD2 for D (5 bases). The CDR3 is made up of 14 amino acids. Trimming left V 4 bases short and J 3 bases short, with 10 bases between. Germline V gene sequence: CDR1 KGHDR, CDR2 SFDVKD. The CDR3, as DNA: TGTGCCACCAGTGAGCGGGTAGGGACAGATACGCAGTATTTT. The encoded protein is CATSERVGTDTQYF.

CDR3 amino acids: CASSLFQGQTYEQYF. CDR3 in DNA: TGTGCCAGCAGTTTGTTCCAGGGGCAAACCTACGAGCAGTACTTC. The chain uses TRBV12-3 or TRBV12-4 and TRBJ2-7; D may be TRBD1 (6 bases). This CDR3 is built from 15 residues. Trimming took off 3 bases at V and 2 bases at J, with 14 bases between the two ends.

This clonotype was picked up a small number of times. V gene TRBV5-5 combines with J gene TRBJ2-2; the D is unclear. V was clipped by 0 bases and J by 4 bases, with 7 bases between them. Germline loops: CDR1 SGHKS, CDR2 YYEKEE (reference sequence). CDR3 length: 14 amino acids. The CDR3 region has the DNA TGTGCCAGCAGCTTGGACCTAGTCACCGGGGAGCTGTTTTTT. This sequence encodes CASSLDLVTGELFF. The full variable domain, completed using reference TRBV5-5 and TRBJ2-2, is DAGVTQSPTHLIKTRGQQVTLRCSPISGHKSVSWYQQVLGQGPQFIFQYYEKEERGRGNFPDRFSARQFPNYSSELNVNALLLGDSALYLCASSLDLVTGELFFGEGSRLTVL.

This clonotype was counted between two and nine times. Compared with germline, one end of the junction differs, possibly owing to a read error. The chain links TRBV6-2 or TRBV6-3 to TRBJ2-4; D is undetermined. This CDR3 has 12 residues. CDR1 and CDR2 (germline): MNHEY, SVGEGT. The CDR3 coding sequence is TGTGCCAGCAGTAACTCCATTTTCTTTCAGTACTTC. Its protein product is CASSNSIFFQYF.

A few counts support this clonotype. This sequence joins TRBV9 and TRBJ2-2, with 9 bases that match TRBD1. Trimming removed 0 bases from V and 6 bases from J; junction bases left unmatched: 6. In germline, CDR1 is SGDLS, CDR2 YYNGEE. The CDR3 contains 16 residues. The CDR3 DNA follows: TGTGCCAGCAGCGTAGAAGGACAGGGGAGGGCCGGGGAGCTGTTTTTT. This translates into CASSVEGQGRAGELFF.

V and J are TRBV29-1 and TRBJ2-2; 8 bases line up with TRBD1. The V gene's germline CDR1 is SQVTM and CDR2 ANQGSEA. After removal of 6 bases from V and 4 bases from J, the junction contained 1 base not matched to a gene. CDR3 length equals 12 residues. CDR3 coding DNA: TGCAGCGTAGACAGGGGCACCGGGGAGCTGTTTTTT. Its protein is CSVDRGTGELFF.

This clonotype was observed many times. This sequence joins TRBV7-8 and TRBJ2-5; D is ambiguous. The V and J ends lost 4 bases and 2 bases respectively, with 5 bases between them. Germline-derived CDR1 and CDR2 are SGHVS and FQNEAQ. The CDR3 length is 12 residues. The CDR3 protein is CASSSIQETQYF. The CDR3, as DNA: TGTGCCAGCAGCTCTATACAAGAGACCCAGTACTTC. Based on the CDR3 plus reference TRBV7-8 and TRBJ2-5, the full variable domain is GAGVSQSPRYKVAKRGQDVALRCDPISGHVSLFWYQQALGQGPEFLTYFQNEAQLDKSGLPSDRFFAERPEGSVSTLKIQRTQQEDSAVYLCASSSIQETQYFGPGTRLLVL.

The chain links TRBV7-3 to TRBJ1-1, with no clear D. CDR1 is SGHTA, CDR2 FQGTGA, per germline. There are 14 residues in the CDR3. Trimming cost V 6 bases and J 1 base, with 12 bases left between them. The CDR3, as DNA: TGTGCCAGCAGTCCTGGGTGGGAGAACACTGAAGCTTTCTTT. It encodes CASSPGWENTEAFF.

The V gene is TRBV19, the J gene TRBJ1-2; D is undetermined. The CDR3 runs 15 residues. V lost 7 bases, J lost 4 bases, and 19 bases lay in between. Per germline, CDR1 LNHDA and CDR2 SQIVND (reference sequence). CDR3 sequence (DNA): TGTGCCAGTACCCCATCACCTGAGGGAGGCTATGGCTACACCTTC. Protein product: CASTPSPEGGYGYTF.

The V and J genes are TRBV20-1 and TRBJ1-2, with 7 bases identical to TRBD1. The CDR3 has 12 amino acids. The germline V gene encodes CDR1 DFQATT and CDR2 SNEGSKA (reference sequence). The CDR3 here is CSPQGGRYGYTF. CDR3 coding DNA: TGCAGCCCTCAAGGGGGCCGTTATGGCTACACCTTC.

The chain is built from TRBV13 and TRBJ1-6; 7 bases agree with TRBD1. This CDR3 region has 16 residues. Trimming removed 5 bases from V and 1 base from J; junction bases left unmatched: 5. Germline lookup yields CDR1 PRHDT and CDR2 FYEKMQ (reference sequence). In DNA, the CDR3 is TGTGCCAGCAGCCTGACAGGGAGGTCCTATAATTCACCCCTCCACTTT. Its protein product is CASSLTGRSYNSPLHF.

This rearrangement joins TRBV13 to TRBJ2-1, with TRBD2 matching 16 bases. After removal of 5 bases from V and 3 bases from J, the junction contained 10 bases not matched to a gene. Germline CDR1 reads PRHDT; CDR2 reads FYEKMQ (reference sequence). The length of the CDR3 is 19 residues. CDR3 amino acids: CASSPTGLAGGDSYNEQFF. The DNA of the CDR3 is TGTGCCAGCAGCCCCACGGGACTAGCGGGAGGGGATAGCTACAATGAGCAGTTCTTC.

This clonotype has just a few counts. V usage is TRBV5-1 and J usage is TRBJ1-2; D gene unclear. The CDR3 spans 14 residues. Germline V gene lookup returns CDR1 SGHRS and CDR2 YFSETQ. V was trimmed by 5 bases and J by 6 bases, leaving 17 bases between them. The CDR3 DNA reads TGCGCCAGCAGGCGGGATCCTGGGGATCATGGCTACACCTTC. Its translation is CASRRDPGDHGYTF.

The chain recombines TRBV7-2 with TRBJ2-1, with TRBD2 matching 8 bases. Germline V gives CDR1 SGHTA, CDR2 FQGNSA. Trimming took 5 bases from V and 5 from J; bases not matched to a gene: 5. The CDR3 is 14 amino acids. CDR3 loop: CASSPAGGHNEQFF. CDR3 nucleotide sequence: TGTGCCAGCAGCCCGGCGGGAGGACACAATGAGCAGTTCTTC. The whole variable domain, filled in from reference TRBV7-2 and TRBJ2-1, reads GAGVSQSPSNKVTEKGKDVELRCDPISGHTALYWYRQSLGQGLEFLIYFQGNSAPDKSGLPSDRFSAERTGGSVSTLTIQRTQQEDSAVYLCASSPAGGHNEQFFGPGTRLTVL.

The chain recombines TRBV18 with TRBJ2-5, with a tentative D call TRBD1 (5 bases). This CDR3 spans 15 amino acids. The V and J ends lost 3 bases and 4 bases respectively, with 15 bases between them. CDR1 KGHSH and CDR2 LQKENI come from the germline V gene. Written as DNA, the CDR3 is TGTGCCAGCTCACCCCTCGACAGCCTTGGAGAGACCCAGTACTTC. Protein: CASSPLDSLGETQYF.

Only a few counts were recorded for this clonotype. The CDR3 loop reads CASSQDTGPQTQYF. CDR3 DNA sequence: TGCGCCAGCAGCCAAGACACAGGCCCCCAGACCCAGTACTTC. The chain employs TRBV4-1 and TRBJ2-5; D possibly corresponds to TRBD1 (5 bases). V lost 0 bases and J 6 bases, leaving 11 bases between the germline ends. Germline CDR1 is MGHRA and CDR2 is YSYEKL. The CDR3 consists of 14 residues.

The chain has TRBV2 and TRBJ2-2; TRBD2 is a possible D gene (5 bases). Trimming took off 6 bases at V and 4 bases at J, with 12 bases between the two ends. CDR1 is SNHLY and CDR2 is FYNNEI in the germline V gene. The CDR3 has 14 residues. CDR3 region: CASRQIRGTGELFF. In nucleotides, the CDR3 is TGTGCCAGCAGACAGATCCGGGGCACCGGGGAGCTGTTTTTT.